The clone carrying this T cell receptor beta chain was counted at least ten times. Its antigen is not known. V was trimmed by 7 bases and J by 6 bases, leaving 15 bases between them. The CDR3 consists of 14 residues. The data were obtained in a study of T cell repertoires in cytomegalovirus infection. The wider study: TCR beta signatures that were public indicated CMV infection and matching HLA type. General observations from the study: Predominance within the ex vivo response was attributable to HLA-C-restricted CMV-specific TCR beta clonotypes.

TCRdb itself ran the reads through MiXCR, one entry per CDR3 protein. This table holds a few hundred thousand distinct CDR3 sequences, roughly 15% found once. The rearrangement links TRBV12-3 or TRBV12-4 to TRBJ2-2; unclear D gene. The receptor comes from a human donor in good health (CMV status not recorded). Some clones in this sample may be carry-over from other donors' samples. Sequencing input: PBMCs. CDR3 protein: CASTPDDIAGELFF. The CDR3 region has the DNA TGTGCCAGCACCCCGGACGACATCGCCGGGGAGCTGTTTTTT.